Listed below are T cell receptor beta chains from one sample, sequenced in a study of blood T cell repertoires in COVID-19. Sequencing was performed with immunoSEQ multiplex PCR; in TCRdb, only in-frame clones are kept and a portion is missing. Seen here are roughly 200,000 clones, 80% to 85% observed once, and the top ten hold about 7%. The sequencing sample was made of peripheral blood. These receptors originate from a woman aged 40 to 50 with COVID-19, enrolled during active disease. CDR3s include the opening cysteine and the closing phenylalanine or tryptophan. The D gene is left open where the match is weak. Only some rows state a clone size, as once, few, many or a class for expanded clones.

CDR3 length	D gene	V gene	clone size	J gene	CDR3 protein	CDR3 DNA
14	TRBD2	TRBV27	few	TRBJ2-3	CASRRPGGLDTQYF	TGTGCCAGCAGGCGACCGGGGGGACTGGATACGCAGTATTTT
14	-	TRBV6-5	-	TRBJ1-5	CATSSTGSKQPQHF	TGTGCCACCTCCAGCACAGGGTCTAAGCAGCCCCAGCATTTT
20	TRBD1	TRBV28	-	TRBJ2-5	CASSLFRSGTGRLLEETQYF	TGTGCCAGCAGTTTATTTCGGTCGGGGACAGGGAGATTATTGGAAGAGACCCAGTACTTC
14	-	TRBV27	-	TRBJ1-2	CASSLRPTGAGYTF	TGTGCCAGCAGTTTAAGGCCGACGGGTGCTGGCTACACCTTC
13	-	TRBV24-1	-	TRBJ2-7	CATSPQGFDEQYF	TGTGCCACCAGTCCTCAGGGTTTCGACGAGCAGTACTTC
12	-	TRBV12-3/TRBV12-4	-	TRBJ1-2	CASSSRQLGYTF	TGTGCCAGCAGCTCTCGACAGTTGGGCTACACCTTC
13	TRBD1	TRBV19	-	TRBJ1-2	CASRDRGHYGYTF	TGTGCCAGTAGGGACAGGGGGCACTATGGCTACACCTTC
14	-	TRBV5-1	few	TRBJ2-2	CASSSRGITGELFF	TGCGCCAGCAGCTCCCGGGGGATAACCGGGGAGCTGTTTTTT
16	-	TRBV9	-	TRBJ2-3	CASSVVSGGGTDTQYF	TGTGCCAGCAGCGTAGTGAGCGGAGGAGGAACAGATACGCAGTATTTT
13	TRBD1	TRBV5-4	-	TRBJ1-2	CASSSDRGNGYTF	TGTGCCAGCAGCTCCGACAGGGGAAACGGCTACACCTTC
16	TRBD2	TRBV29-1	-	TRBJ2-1	CSVEGGEREFHNEQFF	TGCAGCGTTGAGGGGGGGGAGCGGGAGTTCCACAATGAGCAGTTCTTC
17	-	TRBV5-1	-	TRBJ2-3	CASSLSGTRQGADTQYF	TGCGCCAGCAGCTTGTCGGGTACCCGCCAGGGCGCAGATACGCAGTATTTT
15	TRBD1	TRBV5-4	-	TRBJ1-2	CASSANRGLDYGYTF	TGTGCCAGCAGCGCCAACAGGGGGCTCGACTATGGCTACACCTTC
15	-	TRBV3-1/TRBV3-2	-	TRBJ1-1	CASSLQPGMNTEAFF	TGTGCCAGCAGCCTCCAACCCGGTATGAACACTGAAGCTTTCTTT
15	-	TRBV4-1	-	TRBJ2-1	CASRPTGSSYNEQFF	TGCGCCAGCAGGCCTACAGGGAGCTCCTACAATGAGCAGTTCTTC
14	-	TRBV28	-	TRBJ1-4	CASSQDKTWEKLFF	TGTGCCAGCAGCCAGGACAAAACCTGGGAAAAACTGTTTTTT
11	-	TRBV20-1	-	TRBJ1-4	CSVLKQEKLFF	TGCAGTGTCCTGAAACAGGAAAAACTGTTTTTT
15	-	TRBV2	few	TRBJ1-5	CATRGGASANQPQHF	TGTGCCACCCGAGGGGGGGCATCCGCTAATCAGCCCCAGCATTTT
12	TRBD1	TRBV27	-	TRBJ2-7	CASSRQGGEQYF	TGTGCCAGCAGTCGACAGGGGGGCGAGCAGTACTTC
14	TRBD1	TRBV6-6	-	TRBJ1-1	CASTYRDRNTEAFF	TGTGCCAGCACCTACCGGGACAGAAATACTGAAGCTTTCTTT
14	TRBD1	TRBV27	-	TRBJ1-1	CASRVQGSNTEAFF	TGTGCCAGCAGAGTACAGGGGAGTAACACTGAAGCTTTCTTT
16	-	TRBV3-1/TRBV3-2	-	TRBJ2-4	CASSHLGGTAEDIQYF	TGTGCCAGCAGCCACCTGGGCGGGACGGCGGAAGACATTCAGTACTTC
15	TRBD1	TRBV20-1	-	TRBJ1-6	CSASTGTGVNSPLHF	TGCAGTGCTAGTACCGGGACAGGGGTTAATTCACCCCTCCACTTT
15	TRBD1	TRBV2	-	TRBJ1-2	CASSPRGTGGYGYTF	TGTGCCAGCAGCCCACGAGGGACAGGGGGCTATGGCTACACCTTC
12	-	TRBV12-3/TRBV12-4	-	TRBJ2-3	CASAGPTDTQYF	TGTGCCAGCGCGGGACCCACAGATACGCAGTATTTT
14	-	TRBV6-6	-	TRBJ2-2	CASSYEAGTGELFF	TGTGCCAGCAGTTACGAGGCAGGGACCGGGGAGCTGTTTTTT
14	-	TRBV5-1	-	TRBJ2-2	CASSLGDFTGELFF	TGCGCCAGCAGCTTGGGGGACTTCACCGGGGAGCTGTTTTTT
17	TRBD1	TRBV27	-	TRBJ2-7	CASSLKLGQGLSYEQYF	TGTGCCAGCAGTTTAAAACTCGGACAGGGCCTCTCCTACGAGCAGTACTTC
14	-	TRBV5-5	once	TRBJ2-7	CASSPGEATYEQYF	TGTGCCAGCAGCCCCGGGGAGGCCACCTACGAGCAGTACTTC
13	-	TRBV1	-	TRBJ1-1	CTSSHTPFTEAFF	TGCACCAGCAGCCATACTCCCTTCACTGAAGCTTTCTTT
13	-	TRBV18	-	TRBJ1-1	CASSPGSGTEAFF	TGTGCCAGCTCACCAGGCAGCGGGACTGAAGCTTTCTTT
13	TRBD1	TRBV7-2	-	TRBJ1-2	CASSLDRAYGYTF	TGTGCCAGCAGCTTGGACAGGGCGTATGGCTACACCTTC
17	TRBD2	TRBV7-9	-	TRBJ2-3	CASSPPTSGEGTDTQYF	TGTGCCAGCAGCCCGCCGACTAGCGGGGAGGGCACAGATACGCAGTATTTT
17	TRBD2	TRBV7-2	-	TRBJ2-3	CASSFPTSGGATDTQYF	TGTGCCAGCAGCTTCCCCACTAGCGGGGGGGCCACAGATACGCAGTATTTT
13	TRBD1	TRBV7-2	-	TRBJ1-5	CASSRDRAQPQHF	TGTGCCAGCAGCCGGGACAGGGCTCAGCCCCAGCATTTT